This T cell receptor (beta chain) was captured by sequencing in a study of T-cell reconstitution after alpha-beta-depleted transplantation in children. As it was prepared, the TCRbeta library received unique molecular identifiers. MiXCR, run by TCRdb on the PCR reads, gives a single entry per CDR3 protein. The sample records some 150,000 distinct CDR3 sequences, about 9% being singletons. The CDR3 has 15 residues. Deletions cut 3 bases from V and 3 bases from J, with 17 bases between. CDR1 is DFQATT, CDR2 SNEGSKA, per germline (reference sequence). This clonotype was counted many times. This TCR came from a female patient aged 2-15 years who had a stem cell transplant for congenital amegakaryocytic thrombocytopenia, so the T cells may come from the graft donor. This specimen consisted of PBMCs, mostly from graft donor cells, obtained 180 days after TCRalphabeta/CD19-depleted stem cell transplant. The V and J genes are TRBV20-1 and TRBJ1-2; D perhaps matches TRBD1 (5 bases). The CDR3 sequence is CSARGRVKLYYGYTF. CDR3 coding DNA: TGCAGTGCTAGGGGCAGGGTTAAACTTTACTATGGCTACACCTTC.